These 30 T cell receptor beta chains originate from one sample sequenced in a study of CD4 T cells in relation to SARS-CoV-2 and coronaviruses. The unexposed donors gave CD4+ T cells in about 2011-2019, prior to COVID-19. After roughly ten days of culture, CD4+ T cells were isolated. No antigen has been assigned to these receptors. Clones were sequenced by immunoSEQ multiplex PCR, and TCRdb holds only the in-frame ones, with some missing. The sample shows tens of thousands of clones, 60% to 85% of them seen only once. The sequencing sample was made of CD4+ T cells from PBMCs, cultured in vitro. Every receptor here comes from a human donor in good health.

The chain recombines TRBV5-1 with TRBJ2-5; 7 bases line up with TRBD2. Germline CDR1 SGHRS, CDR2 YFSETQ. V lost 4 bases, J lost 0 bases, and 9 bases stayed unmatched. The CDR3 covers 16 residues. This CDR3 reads CASSLGVAGNQETQYF. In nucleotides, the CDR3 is TGCGCCAGCAGCCTGGGGGTAGCGGGCAACCAAGAGACCCAGTACTTC.

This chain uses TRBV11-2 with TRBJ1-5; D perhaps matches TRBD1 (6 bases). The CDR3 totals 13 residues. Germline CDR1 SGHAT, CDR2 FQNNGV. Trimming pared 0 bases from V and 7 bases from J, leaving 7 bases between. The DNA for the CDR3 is TGTGCCAGCAGCTTAGATAGGGGGCAGCCCCAGCATTTT. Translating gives CASSLDRGQPQHF.

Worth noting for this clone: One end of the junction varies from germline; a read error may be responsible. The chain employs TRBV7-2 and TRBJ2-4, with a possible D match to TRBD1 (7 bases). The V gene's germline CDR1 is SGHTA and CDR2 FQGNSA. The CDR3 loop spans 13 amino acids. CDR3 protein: CASSLEWRDSHSF. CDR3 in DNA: TGTGCCAGCAGCTTAGAGTGGAGGGACAGCCATTCCTTC. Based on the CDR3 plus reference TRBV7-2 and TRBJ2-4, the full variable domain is GAGVSQSPSNKVTEKGKDVELRCDPISGHTALYWYRQSLGQGLEFLIYFQGNSAPDKSGLPSDRFSAERTGGSVSTLTIQRTQQEDSAVYLCASSLEWRDSHSFGAGTRLSVL.

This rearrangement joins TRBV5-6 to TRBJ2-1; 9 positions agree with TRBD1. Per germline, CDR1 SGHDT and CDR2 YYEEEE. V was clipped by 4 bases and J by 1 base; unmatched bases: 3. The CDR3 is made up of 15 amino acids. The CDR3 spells CASSPGTGSYNEQFF. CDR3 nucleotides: TGTGCCAGCAGCCCGGGGACAGGGTCCTACAATGAGCAGTTCTTC. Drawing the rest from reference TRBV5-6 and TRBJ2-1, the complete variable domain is DAGVTQSPTHLIKTRGQQVTLRCSPKSGHDTVSWYQQALGQGPQFIFQYYEEEERQRGNFPDRFSGHQFPNYSSELNVNALLLGDSALYLCASSPGTGSYNEQFFGPGTRLTVL.

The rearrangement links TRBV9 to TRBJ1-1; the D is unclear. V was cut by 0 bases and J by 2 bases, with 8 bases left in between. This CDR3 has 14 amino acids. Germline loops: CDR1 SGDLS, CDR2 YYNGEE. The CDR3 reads CASSVGNTNTEAFF. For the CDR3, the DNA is TGTGCCAGCAGCGTAGGCAATACCAACACTGAAGCTTTCTTT.

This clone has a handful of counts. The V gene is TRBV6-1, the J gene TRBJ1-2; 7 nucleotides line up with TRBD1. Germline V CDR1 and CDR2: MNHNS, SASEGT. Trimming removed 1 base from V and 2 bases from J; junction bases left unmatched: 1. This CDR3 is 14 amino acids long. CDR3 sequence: CASSEVRGNYGYTF. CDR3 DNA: TGTGCCAGCAGTGAAGTCAGGGGGAACTATGGCTACACCTTC.

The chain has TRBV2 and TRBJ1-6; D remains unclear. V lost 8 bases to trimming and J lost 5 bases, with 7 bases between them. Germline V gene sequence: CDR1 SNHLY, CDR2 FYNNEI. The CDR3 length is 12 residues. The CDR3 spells CASGQNNSPLHF. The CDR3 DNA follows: TGTGCCAGCGGGCAGAATAATTCACCCCTCCACTTT. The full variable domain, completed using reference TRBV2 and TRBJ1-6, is EPEVTQTPSHQVTQMGQEVILRCVPISNHLYFYWYRQILGQKVEFLVSFYNNEISEKSEIFDDQFSVERPDGSNFTLKIRSTKLEDSAMYFCASGQNNSPLHFGNGTRLTVT.

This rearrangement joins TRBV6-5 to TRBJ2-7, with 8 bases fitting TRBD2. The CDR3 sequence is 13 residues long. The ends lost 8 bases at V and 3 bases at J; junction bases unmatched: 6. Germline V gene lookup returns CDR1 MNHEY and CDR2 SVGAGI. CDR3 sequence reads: CASGIAGNYEQYF. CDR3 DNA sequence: TGTGCCAGCGGCATAGCGGGAAACTACGAGCAGTACTTC.

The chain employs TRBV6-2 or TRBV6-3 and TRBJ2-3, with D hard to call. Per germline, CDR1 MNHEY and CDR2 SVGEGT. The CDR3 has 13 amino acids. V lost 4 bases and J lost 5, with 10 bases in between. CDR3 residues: CASSLDSGDTQYF. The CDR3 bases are TGTGCCAGCAGTTTAGATTCTGGAGATACGCAGTATTTT.

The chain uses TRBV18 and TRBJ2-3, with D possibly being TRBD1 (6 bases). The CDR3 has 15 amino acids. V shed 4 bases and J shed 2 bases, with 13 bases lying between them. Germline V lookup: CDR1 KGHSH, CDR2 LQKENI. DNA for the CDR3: TGTGCCAGCTCACTAAGATGGGACACCACAGATACGCAGTATTTT. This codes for CASSLRWDTTDTQYF.

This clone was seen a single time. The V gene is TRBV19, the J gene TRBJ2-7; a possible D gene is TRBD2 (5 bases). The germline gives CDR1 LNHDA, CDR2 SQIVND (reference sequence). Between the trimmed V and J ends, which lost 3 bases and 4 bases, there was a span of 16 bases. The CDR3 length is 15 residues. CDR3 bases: TGTGCCAGTAGTATGGGGTTGAGCGGAAAATACGAGCAGTACTTC. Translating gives CASSMGLSGKYEQYF.

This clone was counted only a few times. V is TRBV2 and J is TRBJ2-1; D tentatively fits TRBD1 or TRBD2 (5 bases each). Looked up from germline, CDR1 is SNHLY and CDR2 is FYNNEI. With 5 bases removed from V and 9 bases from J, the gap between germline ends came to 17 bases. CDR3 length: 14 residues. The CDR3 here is CASSRDLSWGEQFF. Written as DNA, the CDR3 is TGTGCCAGCAGTAGGGACCTTTCCTGGGGTGAGCAGTTCTTC.

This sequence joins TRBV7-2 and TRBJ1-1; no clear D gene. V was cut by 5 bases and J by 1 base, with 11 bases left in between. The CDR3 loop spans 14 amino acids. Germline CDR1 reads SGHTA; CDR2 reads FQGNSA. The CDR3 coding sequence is TGTGCCAGCAGCCCTATGCGGGGGAACACTGAAGCTTTCTTT. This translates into CASSPMRGNTEAFF. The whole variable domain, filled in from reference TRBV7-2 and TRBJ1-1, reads GAGVSQSPSNKVTEKGKDVELRCDPISGHTALYWYRQSLGQGLEFLIYFQGNSAPDKSGLPSDRFSAERTGGSVSTLTIQRTQQEDSAVYLCASSPMRGNTEAFFGQGTRLTVV.

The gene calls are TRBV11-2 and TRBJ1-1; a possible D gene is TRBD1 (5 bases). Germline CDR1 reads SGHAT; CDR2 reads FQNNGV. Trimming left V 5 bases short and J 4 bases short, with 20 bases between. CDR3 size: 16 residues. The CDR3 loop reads CASSLHPGAFGTEAFF. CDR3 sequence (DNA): TGTGCCAGCAGCCTACACCCCGGGGCGTTTGGCACTGAAGCTTTCTTT.

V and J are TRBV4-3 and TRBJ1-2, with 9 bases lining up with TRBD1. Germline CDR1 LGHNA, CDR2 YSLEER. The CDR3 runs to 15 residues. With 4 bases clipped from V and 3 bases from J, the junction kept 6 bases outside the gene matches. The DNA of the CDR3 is TGCGCCAGCAGCCGCGTACAGGGGGCTGACTATGGCTACACCTTC. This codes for CASSRVQGADYGYTF.

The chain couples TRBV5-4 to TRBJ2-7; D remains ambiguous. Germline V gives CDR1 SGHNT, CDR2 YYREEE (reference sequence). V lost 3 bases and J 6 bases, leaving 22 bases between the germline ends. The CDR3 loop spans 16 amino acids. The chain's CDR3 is CASSSGPEHISSEQYF. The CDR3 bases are TGTGCCAGCAGCTCGGGCCCAGAACATATCTCATCCGAGCAGTACTTC. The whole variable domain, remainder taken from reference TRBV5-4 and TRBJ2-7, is ETGVTQSPTHLIKTRGQQVTLRCSSQSGHNTVSWYQQALGQGPQFIFQYYREEENGRGNFPPRFSGLQFPNYSSELNVNALELDDSALYLCASSSGPEHISSEQYFGPGTRLTVT.

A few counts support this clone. CDR3 residues: CASSVGGGSFTGELFF. The DNA of the CDR3 is TGTGCCAGCAGCGTAGGCGGCGGGAGTTTCACCGGGGAGCTGTTTTTT. V and J are TRBV9 and TRBJ2-2, with 7 nucleotides matching TRBD2. CDR1 is SGDLS and CDR2 is YYNGEE in the germline V gene. There are 16 residues in the CDR3. V was clipped by 0 bases and J by 4 bases; unmatched bases: 6.

The CDR3 bases are TGTGCCAGCAGCTTAGATGGAGGGTTTTTGGACGAGCAGTACTTC. Translated: CASSLDGGFLDEQYF. The chain has TRBV7-9 and TRBJ2-7; tentatively, D is TRBD2 (6 bases). Per germline, CDR1 SEHNR and CDR2 FQNEAQ (reference sequence). The CDR3 covers 15 residues. V lost 1 base and J 5 bases, leaving 15 bases between the germline ends.

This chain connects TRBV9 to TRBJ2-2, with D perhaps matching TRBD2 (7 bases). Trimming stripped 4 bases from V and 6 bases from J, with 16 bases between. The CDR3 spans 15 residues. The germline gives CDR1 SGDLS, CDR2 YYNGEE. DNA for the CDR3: TGTGCCAGCAGCCGGAGGGAAGGGGGGGCCGGGGAGCTGTTTTTT. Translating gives CASSRREGGAGELFF.

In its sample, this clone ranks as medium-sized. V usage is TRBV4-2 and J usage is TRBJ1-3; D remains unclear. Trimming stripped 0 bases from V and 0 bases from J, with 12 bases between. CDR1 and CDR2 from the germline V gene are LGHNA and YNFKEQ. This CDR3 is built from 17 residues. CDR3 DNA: TGTGCCAGCAGCCAAGAGAGTCAGAAAGACTCTGGAAACACCATATATTTT. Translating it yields CASSQESQKDSGNTIYF.

CDR3 sequence: CAWSTIKEKLFF. CDR3 in DNA: TGTGCCTGGAGTACGATAAAGGAAAAACTGTTTTTT. The V and J genes are TRBV30 and TRBJ1-4; D remains unclear. This CDR3 is built from 12 residues. V dropped 2 bases and J dropped 8 bases, with 9 bases sitting between them. The germline CDR1 and CDR2 sequences are GTSNPN and SVGIG (reference sequence).

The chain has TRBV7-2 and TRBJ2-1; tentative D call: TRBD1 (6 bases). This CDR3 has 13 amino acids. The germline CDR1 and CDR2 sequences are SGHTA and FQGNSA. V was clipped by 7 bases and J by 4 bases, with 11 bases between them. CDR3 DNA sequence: TGTGCCAGCACCCCTGGACAGTACAATGAGCAGTTCTTC. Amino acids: CASTPGQYNEQFF.

CDR3 sequence reads: CASSAGGAGYGYTF. DNA of the CDR3: TGTGCCAGCAGTGCAGGGGGCGCAGGGTATGGCTACACCTTC. This chain uses TRBV25-1 with TRBJ1-2; 8 bases agree with TRBD1. CDR3 length: 14 amino acids. Germline-derived CDR1 and CDR2 are MGHDK and SYGVNS. The junction had 6 bases not matched to a gene; V was cut back by 4 bases and J by 5 bases.

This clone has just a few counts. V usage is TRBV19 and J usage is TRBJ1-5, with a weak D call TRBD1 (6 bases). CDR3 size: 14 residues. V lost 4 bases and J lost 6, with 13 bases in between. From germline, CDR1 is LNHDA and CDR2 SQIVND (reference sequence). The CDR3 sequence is CASSTQGPGQPQHF. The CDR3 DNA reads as TGTGCCAGTAGTACCCAGGGGCCCGGTCAGCCCCAGCATTTT.

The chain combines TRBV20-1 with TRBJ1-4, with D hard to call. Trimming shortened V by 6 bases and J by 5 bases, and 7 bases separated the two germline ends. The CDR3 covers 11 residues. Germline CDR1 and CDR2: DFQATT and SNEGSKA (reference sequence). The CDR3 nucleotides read TGCAGTGCAATACTCAATGAAAAACTGTTTTTT. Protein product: CSAILNEKLFF.

CDR3 residues: CASSLVARVEEQYF. CDR3 DNA sequence: TGCGCCAGCAGCTTGGTGGCCAGGGTGGAGGAGCAGTACTTC. The J gene is TRBJ2-7, the V gene TRBV5-1; the D gene is possibly TRBD1 (5 bases). V dropped 0 bases and J dropped 7 bases, with 14 bases sitting between them. The V gene's germline CDR1 is SGHRS and CDR2 YFSETQ. This CDR3 is built from 14 residues.

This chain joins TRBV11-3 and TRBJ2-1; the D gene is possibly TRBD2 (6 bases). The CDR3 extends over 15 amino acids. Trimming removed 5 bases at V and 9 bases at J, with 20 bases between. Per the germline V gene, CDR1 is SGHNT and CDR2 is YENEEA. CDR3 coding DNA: TGTGCCAGCAGCATCGGCCCACTCGGGGGTGGTGAGCAGTTCTTC. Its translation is CASSIGPLGGGEQFF.

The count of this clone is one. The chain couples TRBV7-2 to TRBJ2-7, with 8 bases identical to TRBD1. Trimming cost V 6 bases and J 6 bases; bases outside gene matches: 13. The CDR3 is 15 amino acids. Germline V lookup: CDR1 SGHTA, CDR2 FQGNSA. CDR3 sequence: CASSPGQGVWREQYF. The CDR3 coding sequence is TGTGCCAGCAGTCCCGGACAGGGTGTCTGGCGCGAGCAGTACTTC. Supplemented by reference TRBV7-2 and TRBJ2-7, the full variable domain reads GAGVSQSPSNKVTEKGKDVELRCDPISGHTALYWYRQSLGQGLEFLIYFQGNSAPDKSGLPSDRFSAERTGGSVSTLTIQRTQQEDSAVYLCASSPGQGVWREQYFGPGTRLTVT.

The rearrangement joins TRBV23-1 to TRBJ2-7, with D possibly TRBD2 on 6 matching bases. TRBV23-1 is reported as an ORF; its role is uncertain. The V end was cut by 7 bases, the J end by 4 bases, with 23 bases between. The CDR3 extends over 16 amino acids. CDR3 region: CASNLPRKEGGYEQYF. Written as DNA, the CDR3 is TGCGCCAGCAACCTCCCGAGAAAGGAGGGTGGGTACGAGCAGTACTTC.

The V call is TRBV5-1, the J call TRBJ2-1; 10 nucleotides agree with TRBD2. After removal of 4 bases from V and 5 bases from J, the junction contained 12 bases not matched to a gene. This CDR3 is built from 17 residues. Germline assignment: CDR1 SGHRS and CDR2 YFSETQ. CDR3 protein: CASSPRLAGKGDNEQFF. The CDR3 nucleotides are TGCGCCAGCAGCCCCAGACTAGCGGGTAAAGGGGACAATGAGCAGTTCTTC.